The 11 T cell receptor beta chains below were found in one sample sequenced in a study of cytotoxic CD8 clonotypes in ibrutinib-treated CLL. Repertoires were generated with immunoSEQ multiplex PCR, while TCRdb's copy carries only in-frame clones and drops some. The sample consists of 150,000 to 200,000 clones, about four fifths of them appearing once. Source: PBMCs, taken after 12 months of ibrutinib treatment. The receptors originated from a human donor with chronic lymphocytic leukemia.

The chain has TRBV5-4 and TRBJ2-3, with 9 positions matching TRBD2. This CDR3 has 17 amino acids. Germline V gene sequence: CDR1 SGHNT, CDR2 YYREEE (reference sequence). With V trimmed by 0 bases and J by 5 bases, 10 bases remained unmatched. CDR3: CASSLVSAGGPGDTQYF. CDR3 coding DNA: TGTGCCAGCAGCTTGGTTTCTGCGGGGGGGCCGGGAGATACGCAGTATTTT.

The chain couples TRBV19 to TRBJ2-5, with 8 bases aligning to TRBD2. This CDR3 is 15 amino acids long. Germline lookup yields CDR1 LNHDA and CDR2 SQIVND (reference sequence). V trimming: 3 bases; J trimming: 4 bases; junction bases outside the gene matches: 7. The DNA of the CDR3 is TGTGCCAGTAGTATCTCCGGGACTAGTCGAGAGACCCAGTACTTC. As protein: CASSISGTSRETQYF.

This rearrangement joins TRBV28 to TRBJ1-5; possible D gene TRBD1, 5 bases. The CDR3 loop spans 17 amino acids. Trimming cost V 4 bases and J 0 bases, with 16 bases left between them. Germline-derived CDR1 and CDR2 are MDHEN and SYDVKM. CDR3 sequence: CASSSFGTDYSNQPQHF. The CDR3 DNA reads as TGTGCCAGCAGTTCCTTCGGGACGGACTATAGCAATCAGCCCCAGCATTTT.

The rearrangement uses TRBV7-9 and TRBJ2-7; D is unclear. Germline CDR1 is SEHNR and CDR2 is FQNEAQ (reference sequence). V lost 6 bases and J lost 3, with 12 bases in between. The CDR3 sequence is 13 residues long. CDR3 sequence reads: CASRAVAHYEQYF. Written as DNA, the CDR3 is TGTGCCAGCAGGGCCGTGGCTCACTACGAGCAGTACTTC.

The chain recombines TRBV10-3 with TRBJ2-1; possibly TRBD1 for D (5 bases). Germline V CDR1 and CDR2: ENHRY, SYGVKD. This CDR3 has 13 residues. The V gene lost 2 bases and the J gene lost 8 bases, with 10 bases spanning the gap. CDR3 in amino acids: CAISERQGYEQFF. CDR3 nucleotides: TGTGCCATCAGTGAGCGGCAGGGTTATGAGCAGTTCTTC.

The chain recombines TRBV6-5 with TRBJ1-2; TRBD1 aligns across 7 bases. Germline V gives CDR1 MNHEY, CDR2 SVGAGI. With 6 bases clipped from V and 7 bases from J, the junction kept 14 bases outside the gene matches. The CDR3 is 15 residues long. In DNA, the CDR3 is TGTGCCAGCAGCCCTACCCGACAGGGTACGGCTGGCTACACCTTC. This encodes CASSPTRQGTAGYTF.

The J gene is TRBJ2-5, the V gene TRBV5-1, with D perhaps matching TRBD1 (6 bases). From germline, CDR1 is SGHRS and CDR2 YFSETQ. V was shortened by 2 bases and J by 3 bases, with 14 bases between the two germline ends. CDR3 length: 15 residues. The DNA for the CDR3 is TGCGCCAGCAGCTTAAATACAGGGACCAAAGAGACCCAGTACTTC. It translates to CASSLNTGTKETQYF. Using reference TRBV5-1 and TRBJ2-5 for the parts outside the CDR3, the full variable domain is KAGVTQTPRYLIKTRGQQVTLSCSPISGHRSVSWYQQTPGQGLQFLFEYFSETQRNKGNFPGRFSGRQFSNSRSEMNVSTLELGDSALYLCASSLNTGTKETQYFGPGTRLLVL.

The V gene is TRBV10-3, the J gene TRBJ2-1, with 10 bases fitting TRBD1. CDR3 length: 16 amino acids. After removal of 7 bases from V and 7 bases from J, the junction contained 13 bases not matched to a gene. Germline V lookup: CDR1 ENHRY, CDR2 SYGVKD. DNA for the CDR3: TGTGCCATCACCCCGTCGACAGGGGGCGTTTCGAATGAGCAGTTCTTC. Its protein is CAITPSTGGVSNEQFF.

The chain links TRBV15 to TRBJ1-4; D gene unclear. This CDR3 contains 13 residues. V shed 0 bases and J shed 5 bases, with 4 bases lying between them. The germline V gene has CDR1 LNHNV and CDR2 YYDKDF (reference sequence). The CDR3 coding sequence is TGTGCCACCAGCAGAGACAGGAATGAAAAACTGTTTTTT. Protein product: CATSRDRNEKLFF.

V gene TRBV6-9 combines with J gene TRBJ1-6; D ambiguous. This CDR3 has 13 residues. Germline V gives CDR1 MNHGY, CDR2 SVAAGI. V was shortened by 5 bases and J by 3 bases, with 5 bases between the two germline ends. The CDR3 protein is CASSRDYNSPLHF. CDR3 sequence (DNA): TGTGCCAGCAGTAGGGACTATAATTCACCCCTCCACTTT.

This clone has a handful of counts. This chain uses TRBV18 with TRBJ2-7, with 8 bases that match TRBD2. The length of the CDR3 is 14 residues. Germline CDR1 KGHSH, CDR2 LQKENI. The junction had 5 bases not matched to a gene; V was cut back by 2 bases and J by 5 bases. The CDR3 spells CASSPGGGLDEQYF. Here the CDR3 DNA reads TGTGCCAGCTCACCAGGCGGGGGGTTGGACGAGCAGTACTTC.